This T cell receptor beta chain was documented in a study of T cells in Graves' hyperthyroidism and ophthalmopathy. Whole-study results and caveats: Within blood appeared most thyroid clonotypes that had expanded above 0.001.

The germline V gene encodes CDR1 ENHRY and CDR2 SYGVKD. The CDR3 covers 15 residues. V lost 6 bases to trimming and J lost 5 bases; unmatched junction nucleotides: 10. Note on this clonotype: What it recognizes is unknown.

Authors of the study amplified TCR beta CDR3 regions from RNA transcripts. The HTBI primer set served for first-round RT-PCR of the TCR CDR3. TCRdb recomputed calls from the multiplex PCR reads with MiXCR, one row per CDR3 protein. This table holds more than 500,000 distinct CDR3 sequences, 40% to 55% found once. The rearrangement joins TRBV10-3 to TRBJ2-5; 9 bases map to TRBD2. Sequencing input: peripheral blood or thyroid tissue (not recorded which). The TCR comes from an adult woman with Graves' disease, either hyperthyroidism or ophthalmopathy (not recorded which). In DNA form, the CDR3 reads TGTGCCATCAGCCCCCTAGCGGGAACTGGCGAGACCCAGTACTTC. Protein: CAISPLAGTGETQYF.